This TCR beta chain came from a study of technical replicates of blood from a few donors. Germline V gives CDR1 MDHEN, CDR2 SYDVKM. J was trimmed by 8 bases and V by 6 bases; bases with no gene match: 11. The CDR3 consists of 15 residues. Produced via immunoSEQ multiplex PCR; TCRdb's table is partial and in-frame only. The table lists approximately 78,000 clones, roughly 89% of them singletons. The sample taken for sequencing was T cells isolated from PBMCs. The rearrangement uses TRBV28 and TRBJ1-4; 8 bases match TRBD1. This clonotype was obtained from a human donor in good health. The DNA for the CDR3 is TGTGCCAGCAGCGAATTAGGACAGGGAGGAGAAAAACTGTTTTTT. Translation gives CASSELGQGGEKLFF.